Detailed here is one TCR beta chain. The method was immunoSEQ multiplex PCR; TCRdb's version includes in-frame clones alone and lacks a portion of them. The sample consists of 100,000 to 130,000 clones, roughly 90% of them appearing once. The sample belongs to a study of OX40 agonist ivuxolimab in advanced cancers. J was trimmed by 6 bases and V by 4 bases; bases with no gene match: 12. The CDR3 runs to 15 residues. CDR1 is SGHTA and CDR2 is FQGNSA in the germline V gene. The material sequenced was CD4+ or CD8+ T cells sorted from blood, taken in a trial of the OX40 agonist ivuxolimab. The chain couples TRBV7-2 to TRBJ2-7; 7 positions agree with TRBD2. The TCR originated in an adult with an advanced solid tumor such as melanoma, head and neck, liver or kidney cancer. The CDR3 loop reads CASSWKAGESREQYF. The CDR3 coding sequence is TGTGCCAGCAGCTGGAAGGCGGGAGAATCCCGCGAGCAGTACTTC.